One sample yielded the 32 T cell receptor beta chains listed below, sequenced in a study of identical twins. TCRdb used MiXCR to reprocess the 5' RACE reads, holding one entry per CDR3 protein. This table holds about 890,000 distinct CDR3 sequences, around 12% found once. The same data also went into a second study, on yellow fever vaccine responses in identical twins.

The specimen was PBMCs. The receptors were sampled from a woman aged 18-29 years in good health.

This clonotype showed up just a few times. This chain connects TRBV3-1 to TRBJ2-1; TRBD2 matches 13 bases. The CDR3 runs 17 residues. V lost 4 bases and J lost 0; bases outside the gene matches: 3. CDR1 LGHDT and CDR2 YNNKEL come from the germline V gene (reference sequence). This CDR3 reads CASSLTSGGFSYNEQFF. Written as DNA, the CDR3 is TGTGCCAGCAGCCTGACTAGCGGGGGGTTCTCCTACAATGAGCAGTTCTTC.

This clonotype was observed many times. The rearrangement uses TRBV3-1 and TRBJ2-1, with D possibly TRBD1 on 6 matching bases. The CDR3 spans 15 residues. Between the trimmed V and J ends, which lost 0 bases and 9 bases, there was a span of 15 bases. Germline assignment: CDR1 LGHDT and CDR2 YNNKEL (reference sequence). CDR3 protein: CASSQEMGSRGEQFF. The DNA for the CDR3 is TGTGCCAGCAGCCAAGAAATGGGCTCCAGGGGTGAGCAGTTCTTC.

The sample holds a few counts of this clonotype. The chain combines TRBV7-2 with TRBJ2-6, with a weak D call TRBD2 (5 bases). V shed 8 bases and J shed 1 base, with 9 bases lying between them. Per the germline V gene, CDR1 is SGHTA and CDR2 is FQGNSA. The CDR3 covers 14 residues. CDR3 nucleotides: TGTGCCAGCGGACTTAAGTCTGGGGCCAACGTCCTGACTTTC. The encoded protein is CASGLKSGANVLTF.

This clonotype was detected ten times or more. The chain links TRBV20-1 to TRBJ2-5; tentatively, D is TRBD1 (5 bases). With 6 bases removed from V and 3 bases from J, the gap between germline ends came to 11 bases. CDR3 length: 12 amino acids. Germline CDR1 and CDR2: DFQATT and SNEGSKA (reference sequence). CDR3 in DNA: TGCAGTGCGAAGCTAGGGGAAGAGACCCAGTACTTC. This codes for CSAKLGEETQYF.

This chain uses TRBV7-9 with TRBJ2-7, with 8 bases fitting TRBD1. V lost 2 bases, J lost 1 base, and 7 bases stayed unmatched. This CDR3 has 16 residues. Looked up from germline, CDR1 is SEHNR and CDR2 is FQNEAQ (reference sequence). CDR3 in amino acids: CASSLIPDRASYEQYV. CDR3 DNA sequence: TGTGCCAGCAGCTTAATCCCGGACAGGGCTTCCTACGAGCAGTACGTC.

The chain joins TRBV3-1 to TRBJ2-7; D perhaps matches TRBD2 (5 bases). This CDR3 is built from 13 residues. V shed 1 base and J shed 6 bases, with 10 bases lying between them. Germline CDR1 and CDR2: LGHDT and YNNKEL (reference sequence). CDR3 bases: TGTGCCAGCAGCCAAGTGGGCGCGGGCGAGCAGTACTTC. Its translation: CASSQVGAGEQYF.

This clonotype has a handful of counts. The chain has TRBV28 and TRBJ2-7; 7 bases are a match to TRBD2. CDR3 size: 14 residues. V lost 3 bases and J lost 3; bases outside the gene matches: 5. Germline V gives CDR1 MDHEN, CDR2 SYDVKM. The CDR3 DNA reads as TGTGCCAGCAGTTTCCGCGGGAGAATCTACGAGCAGTACTTC. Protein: CASSFRGRIYEQYF.

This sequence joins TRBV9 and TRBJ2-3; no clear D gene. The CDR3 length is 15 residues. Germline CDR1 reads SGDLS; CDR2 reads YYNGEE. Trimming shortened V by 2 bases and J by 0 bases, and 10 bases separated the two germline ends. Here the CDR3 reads CASSVRAASTDTQYF. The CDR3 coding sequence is TGTGCCAGCAGCGTCCGGGCCGCCAGCACAGATACGCAGTATTTT.

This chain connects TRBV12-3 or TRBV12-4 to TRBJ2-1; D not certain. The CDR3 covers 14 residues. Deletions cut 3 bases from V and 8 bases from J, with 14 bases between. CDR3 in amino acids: CASSFRSRYHEQFF. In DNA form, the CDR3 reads TGTGCCAGCAGTTTTAGGTCTAGATACCATGAGCAGTTCTTC.

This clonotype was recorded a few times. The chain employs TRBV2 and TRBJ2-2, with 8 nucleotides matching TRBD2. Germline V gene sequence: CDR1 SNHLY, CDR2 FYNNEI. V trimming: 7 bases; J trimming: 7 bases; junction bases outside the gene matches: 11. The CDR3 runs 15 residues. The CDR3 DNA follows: TGTGCCAGCAATAGACTAGCGATTCGGGGCGGGGAGCTGTTTTTT. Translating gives CASNRLAIRGGELFF.

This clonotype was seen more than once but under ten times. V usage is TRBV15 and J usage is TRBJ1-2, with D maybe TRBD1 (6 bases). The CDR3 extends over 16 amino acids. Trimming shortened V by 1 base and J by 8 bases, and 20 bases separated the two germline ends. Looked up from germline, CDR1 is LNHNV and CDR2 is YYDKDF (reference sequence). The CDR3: CATSRGSGSATGGYTF. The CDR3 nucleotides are TGTGCCACCAGCAGAGGGTCCGGGTCCGCGACAGGCGGCTACACCTTC.

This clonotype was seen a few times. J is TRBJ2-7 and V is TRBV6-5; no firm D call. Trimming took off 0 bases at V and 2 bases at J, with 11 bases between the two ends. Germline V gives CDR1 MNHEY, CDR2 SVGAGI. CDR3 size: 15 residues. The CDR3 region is CASSYSPASTYEQYF. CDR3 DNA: TGTGCCAGCAGTTACTCGCCGGCCAGCACCTACGAGCAGTACTTC.

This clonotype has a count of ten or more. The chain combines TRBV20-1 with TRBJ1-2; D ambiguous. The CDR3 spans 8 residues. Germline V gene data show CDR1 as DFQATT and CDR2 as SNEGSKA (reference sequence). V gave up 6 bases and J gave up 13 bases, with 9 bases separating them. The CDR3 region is CSAHPFTF. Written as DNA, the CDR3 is TGCAGTGCCCACCCATTCACCTTC.

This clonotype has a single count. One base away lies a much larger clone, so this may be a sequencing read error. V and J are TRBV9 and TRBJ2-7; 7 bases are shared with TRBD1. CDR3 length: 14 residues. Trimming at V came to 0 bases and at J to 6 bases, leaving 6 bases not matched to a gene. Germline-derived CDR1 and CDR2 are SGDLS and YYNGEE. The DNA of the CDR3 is TGTGCCAGCAGCGTAGAGAGACAGGGTATCGAGCAGTACTTC. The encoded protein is CASSVERQGIEQYF.

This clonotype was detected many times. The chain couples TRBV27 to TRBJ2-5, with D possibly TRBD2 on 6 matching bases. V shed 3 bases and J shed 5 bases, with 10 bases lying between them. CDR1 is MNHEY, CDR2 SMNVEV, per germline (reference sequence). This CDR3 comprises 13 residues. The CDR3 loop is CASSFRREETQYF. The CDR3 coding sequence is TGTGCCAGCAGTTTCCGGAGGGAGGAGACCCAGTACTTC.

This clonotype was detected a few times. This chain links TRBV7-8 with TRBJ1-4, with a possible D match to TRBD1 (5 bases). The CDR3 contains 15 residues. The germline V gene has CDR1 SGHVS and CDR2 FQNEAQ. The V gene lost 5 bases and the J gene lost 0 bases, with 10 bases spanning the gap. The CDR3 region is CASSADSATNEKLFF. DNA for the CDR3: TGTGCCAGCAGCGCAGACAGTGCAACTAATGAAAAACTGTTTTTT.

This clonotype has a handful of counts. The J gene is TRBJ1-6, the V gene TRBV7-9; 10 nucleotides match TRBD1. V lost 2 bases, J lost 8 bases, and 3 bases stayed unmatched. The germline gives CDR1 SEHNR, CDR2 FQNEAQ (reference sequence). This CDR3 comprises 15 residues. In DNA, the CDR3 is TGTGCCAGCAGCTTAAGGGGGACAGGGGATTCACCCCTCCACTTT. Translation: CASSLRGTGDSPLHF.

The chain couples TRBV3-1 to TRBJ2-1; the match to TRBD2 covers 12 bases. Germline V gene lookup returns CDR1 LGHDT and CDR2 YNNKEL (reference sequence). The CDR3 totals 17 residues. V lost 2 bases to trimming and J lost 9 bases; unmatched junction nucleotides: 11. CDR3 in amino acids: CASSQFLLAGGPVEQFF. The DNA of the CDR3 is TGTGCCAGCAGCCAATTTCTGCTAGCGGGGGGGCCCGTTGAGCAGTTCTTC.

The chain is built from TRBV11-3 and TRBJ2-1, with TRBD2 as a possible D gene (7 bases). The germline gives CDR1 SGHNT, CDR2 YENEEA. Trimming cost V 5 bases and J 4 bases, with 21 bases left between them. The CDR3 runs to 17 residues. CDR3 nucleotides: TGTGCCAGCAGCCCACTGGGAGGGGGACTGGATTACAATGAGCAGTTCTTC. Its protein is CASSPLGGGLDYNEQFF.

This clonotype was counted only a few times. In nucleotides, the CDR3 is TGTGCCACCATGGGACAGGGCGGTAAGGACGGGGAGCTGTTTTTT. Protein: CATMGQGGKDGELFF. The chain combines TRBV24-1 with TRBJ2-2; 9 bases match TRBD1. V lost 8 bases to trimming and J lost 7 bases; unmatched junction nucleotides: 10. CDR1 is KGHDR and CDR2 is SFDVKD in the germline V gene. The CDR3 is 15 amino acids.

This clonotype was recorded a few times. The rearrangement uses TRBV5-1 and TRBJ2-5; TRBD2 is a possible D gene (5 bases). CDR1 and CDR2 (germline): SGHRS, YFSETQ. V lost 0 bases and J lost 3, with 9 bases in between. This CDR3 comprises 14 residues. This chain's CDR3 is CASSLVSSKETQYF. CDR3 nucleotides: TGCGCCAGCAGCTTGGTATCTAGCAAAGAGACCCAGTACTTC.

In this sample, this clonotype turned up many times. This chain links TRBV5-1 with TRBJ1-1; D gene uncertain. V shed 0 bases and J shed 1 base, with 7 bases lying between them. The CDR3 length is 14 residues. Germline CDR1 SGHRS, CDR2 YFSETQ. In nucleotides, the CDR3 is TGCGCCAGCAGCTTGGAAACGAGGAACACTGAAGCTTTCTTT. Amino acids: CASSLETRNTEAFF. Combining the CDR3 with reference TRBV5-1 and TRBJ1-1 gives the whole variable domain KAGVTQTPRYLIKTRGQQVTLSCSPISGHRSVSWYQQTPGQGLQFLFEYFSETQRNKGNFPGRFSGRQFSNSRSEMNVSTLELGDSALYLCASSLETRNTEAFFGQGTRLTVV.

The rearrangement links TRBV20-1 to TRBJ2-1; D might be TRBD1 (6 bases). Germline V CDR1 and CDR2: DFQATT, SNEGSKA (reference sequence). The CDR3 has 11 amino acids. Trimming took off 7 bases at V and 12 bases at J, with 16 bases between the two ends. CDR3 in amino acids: CSGAHRDMQFF. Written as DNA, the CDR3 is TGCAGTGGAGCGCACCGGGACATGCAGTTCTTC.

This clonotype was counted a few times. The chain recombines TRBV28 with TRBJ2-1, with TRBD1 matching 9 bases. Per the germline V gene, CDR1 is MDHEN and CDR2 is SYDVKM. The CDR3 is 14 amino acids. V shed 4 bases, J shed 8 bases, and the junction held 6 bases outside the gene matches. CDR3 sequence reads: CASSSYRGQDEQFF. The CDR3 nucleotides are TGTGCCAGCAGTTCCTACAGGGGGCAGGATGAGCAGTTCTTC.

CDR3 sequence reads: CSARPTDTYGYTF. The CDR3 DNA reads as TGCAGTGCTAGACCAACGGACACGTATGGCTACACCTTC. The chain employs TRBV20-1 and TRBJ1-2, with D perhaps TRBD1 (5 bases). CDR3 size: 13 residues. Trimming stripped 2 bases from V and 5 bases from J, with 12 bases between. CDR1 and CDR2 (germline): DFQATT, SNEGSKA (reference sequence).

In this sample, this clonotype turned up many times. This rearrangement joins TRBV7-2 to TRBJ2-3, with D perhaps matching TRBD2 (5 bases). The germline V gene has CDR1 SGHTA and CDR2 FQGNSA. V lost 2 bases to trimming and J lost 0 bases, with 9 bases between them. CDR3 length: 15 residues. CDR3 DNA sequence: TGTGCCAGCAGCTTAATTAGCGAGAGCACAGATACGCAGTATTTT. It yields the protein CASSLISESTDTQYF.

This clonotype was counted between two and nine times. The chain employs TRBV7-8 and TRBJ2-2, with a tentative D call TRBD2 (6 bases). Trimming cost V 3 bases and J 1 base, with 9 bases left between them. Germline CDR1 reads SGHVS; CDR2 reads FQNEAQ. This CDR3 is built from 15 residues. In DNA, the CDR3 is TGTGCCAGCAGCTTCGTAGCGGAGAACACCGGGGAGCTGTTTTTT. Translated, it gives CASSFVAENTGELFF. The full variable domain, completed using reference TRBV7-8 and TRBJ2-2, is GAGVSQSPRYKVAKRGQDVALRCDPISGHVSLFWYQQALGQGPEFLTYFQNEAQLDKSGLPSDRFFAERPEGSVSTLKIQRTQQEDSAVYLCASSFVAENTGELFFGEGSRLTVL.

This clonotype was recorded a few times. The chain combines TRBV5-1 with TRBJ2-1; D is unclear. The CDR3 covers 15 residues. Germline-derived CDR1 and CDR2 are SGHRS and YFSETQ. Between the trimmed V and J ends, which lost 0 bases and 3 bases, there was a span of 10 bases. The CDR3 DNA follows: TGCGCCAGCAGCTTGGTTAATAACCTCTACAATGAGCAGTTCTTC. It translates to CASSLVNNLYNEQFF.

The chain's CDR3 is CASSEPLLYGYTF. For the CDR3, the DNA is TGTGCCAGCAGTGAACCCCTCCTCTATGGCTACACCTTC. The V gene is TRBV2, the J gene TRBJ1-2; D is unclear. Germline loops: CDR1 SNHLY, CDR2 FYNNEI. Trimming stripped 2 bases from V and 4 bases from J, with 8 bases between. The CDR3 extends over 13 amino acids.

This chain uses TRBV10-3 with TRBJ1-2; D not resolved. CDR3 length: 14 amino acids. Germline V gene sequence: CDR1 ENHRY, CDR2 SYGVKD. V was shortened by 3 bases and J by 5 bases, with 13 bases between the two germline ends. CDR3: CAISDSGSKYGYTF. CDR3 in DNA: TGTGCCATCAGTGACTCCGGGTCCAAATATGGCTACACCTTC.

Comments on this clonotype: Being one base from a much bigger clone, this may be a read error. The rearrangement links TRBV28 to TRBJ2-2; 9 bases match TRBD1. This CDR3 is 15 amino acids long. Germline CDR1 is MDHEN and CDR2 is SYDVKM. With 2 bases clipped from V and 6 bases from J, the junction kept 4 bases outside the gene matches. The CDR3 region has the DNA TGTGCCAGCAGTTTAGGGGACAGGGACCCCGGGGAGCTGTTTTTT. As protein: CASSLGDRDPGELFF.

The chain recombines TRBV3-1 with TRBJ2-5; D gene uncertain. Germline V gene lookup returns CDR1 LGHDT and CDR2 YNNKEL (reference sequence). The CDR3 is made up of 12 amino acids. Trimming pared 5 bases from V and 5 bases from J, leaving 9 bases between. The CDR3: CASSTRLETQYF. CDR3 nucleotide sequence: TGTGCCAGCAGCACGAGACTGGAGACCCAGTACTTC.